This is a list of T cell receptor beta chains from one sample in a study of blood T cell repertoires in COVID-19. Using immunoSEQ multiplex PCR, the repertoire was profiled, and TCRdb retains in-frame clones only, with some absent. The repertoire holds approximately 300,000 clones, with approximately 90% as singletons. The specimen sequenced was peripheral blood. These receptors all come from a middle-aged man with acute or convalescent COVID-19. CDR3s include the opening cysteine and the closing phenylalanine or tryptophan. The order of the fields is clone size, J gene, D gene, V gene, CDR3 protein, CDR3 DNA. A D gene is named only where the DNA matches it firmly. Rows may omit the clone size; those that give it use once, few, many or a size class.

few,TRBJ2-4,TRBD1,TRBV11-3,CASSLGQGAGKNIQYF,TGTGCCAGCAGCTTAGGGCAGGGGGCTGGCAAAAACATTCAGTACTTC
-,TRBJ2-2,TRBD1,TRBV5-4,CASSFTGATGELFF,TGTGCCAGCAGCTTCACAGGGGCCACCGGGGAGCTGTTTTTT
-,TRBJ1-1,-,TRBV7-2,CASSWGEEGTEAFF,TGTGCCAGCAGCTGGGGGGAGGAGGGCACTGAAGCTTTCTTT
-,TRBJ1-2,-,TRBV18,CASSLLGTTYGYTF,TGTGCCAGCTCACTCCTCGGGACAACCTATGGCTACACCTTC
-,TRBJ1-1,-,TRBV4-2,CASSQNRASRDTEAFF,TGTGCCAGCAGCCAAAACAGGGCTAGTAGGGACACTGAAGCTTTCTTT
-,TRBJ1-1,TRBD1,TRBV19,CASSIQGGGGTEAFF,TGTGCCAGTAGTATCCAGGGGGGTGGTGGCACTGAAGCTTTCTTT
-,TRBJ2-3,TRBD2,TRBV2,CASSGTSGVTDTQYF,TGTGCCAGCAGTGGGACTAGCGGCGTCACAGATACGCAGTATTTT
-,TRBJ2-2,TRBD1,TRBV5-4,CASRPRQGSGTGELFF,TGTGCCAGCCGACCGCGACAGGGTTCGGGCACCGGGGAGCTGTTTTTT
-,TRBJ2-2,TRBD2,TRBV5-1,CASSFGGKDTGELFF,TGCGCCAGCAGCTTCGGGGGGAAGGACACCGGGGAGCTGTTTTTT
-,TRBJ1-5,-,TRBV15,CATSRGSLGGQPQHF,TGTGCCACCAGCAGGGGCAGTTTGGGAGGTCAGCCCCAGCATTTT
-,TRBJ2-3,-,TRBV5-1,CASSGEGADTQYF,TGCGCCAGCAGCGGGGAGGGGGCAGATACGCAGTATTTT
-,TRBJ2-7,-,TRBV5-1,CASSLQGIGSYEQYF,TGCGCCAGCAGCTTGCAGGGGATTGGATCCTACGAGCAGTACTTC
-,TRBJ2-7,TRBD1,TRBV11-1,CASSPGTVYEQYF,TGTGCCAGCAGCCCCGGGACAGTCTACGAGCAGTACTTC
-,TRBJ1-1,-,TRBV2,CASSQERSGHTEAFF,TGTGCCAGCAGTCAAGAACGCAGCGGACACACTGAAGCTTTCTTT
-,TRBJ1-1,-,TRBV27,CASSPRDGHAEAFF,TGTGCCAGCAGTCCGCGGGACGGCCACGCTGAAGCTTTCTTT
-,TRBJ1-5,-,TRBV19,CASSIVPGSNQPQHF,TGTGCCAGTAGTATAGTGCCGGGAAGCAATCAGCCCCAGCATTTT
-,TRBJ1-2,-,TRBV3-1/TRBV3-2,CASSQDPGRSLYGYTF,TGTGCCAGCAGCCAAGACCCAGGCCGATCCCTCTATGGCTACACCTTC
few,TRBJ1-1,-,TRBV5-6,CASSFGQGTTEAFF,TGTGCCAGCAGCTTCGGTCAGGGGACCACTGAAGCTTTCTTT
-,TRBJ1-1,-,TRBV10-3,CAISGNRPYTEAFF,TGTGCCATCAGTGGTAACAGGCCTTACACTGAAGCTTTCTTT
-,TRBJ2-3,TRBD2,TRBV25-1,CASSESGGSTDTQYF,TGTGCCAGCAGTGAATCGGGGGGTAGCACAGATACGCAGTATTTT
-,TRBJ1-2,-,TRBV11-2,CASSLDSRNYGYTF,TGTGCCAGCAGCTTAGACTCACGGAACTATGGCTACACCTTC
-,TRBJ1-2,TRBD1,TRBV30,CACGEGGQGIPYTF,TGTGCCTGTGGAGAGGGGGGACAGGGCATACCCTACACCTTC
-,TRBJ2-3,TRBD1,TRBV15,CATSSESGTGGSADTQYF,TGTGCCACCAGCAGCGAATCCGGGACAGGGGGCTCCGCAGATACGCAGTATTTT
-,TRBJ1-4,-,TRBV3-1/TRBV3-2,CASSPHWGPEKLFF,TGTGCCAGCAGCCCCCATTGGGGCCCGGAAAAACTGTTTTTT
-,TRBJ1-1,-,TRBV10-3,CAISRGVDTEAFF,TGTGCCATCAGTCGGGGGGTAGACACTGAAGCTTTCTTT
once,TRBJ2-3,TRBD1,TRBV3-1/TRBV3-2,CASSQGGGTQYF,TGTGCCAGCAGCCAAGGAGGGGGCACGCAGTATTTT
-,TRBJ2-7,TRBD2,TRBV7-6,CASSSIAGLSYEQYF,TGTGCCAGCAGCTCCATAGCGGGGCTCTCCTACGAGCAGTACTTC
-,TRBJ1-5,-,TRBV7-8,CASSYSSTNQPQHF,TGTGCCAGCAGCTATTCATCTACTAATCAGCCCCAGCATTTT
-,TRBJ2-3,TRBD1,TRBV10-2,CACGGQGTDTQYF,TGCGCCTGTGGAGGACAGGGTACAGATACGCAGTATTTT
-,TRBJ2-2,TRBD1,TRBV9,CASSAGTGVTGELFF,TGTGCCAGCAGCGCCGGGACAGGGGTCACCGGGGAGCTGTTTTTT
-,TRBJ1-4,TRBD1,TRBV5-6,CASSTRGTGAGDEKLFF,TGTGCCAGCAGCACCCGAGGGACAGGGGCTGGTGACGAAAAACTGTTTTTT
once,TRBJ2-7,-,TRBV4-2,CASSQDEASSSYEQYF,TGTGCCAGCAGCCAAGATGAGGCTAGCAGTTCCTACGAGCAGTACTTC
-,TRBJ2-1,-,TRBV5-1,CASSGSTGHNEQFF,TGCGCCAGCAGCGGGTCAACAGGGCACAATGAGCAGTTCTTC
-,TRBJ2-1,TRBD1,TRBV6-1,CASSEQGAEYNEQFF,TGTGCCAGCAGTGAGCAGGGGGCAGAATACAATGAGCAGTTCTTC